The 9 T cell receptor beta chains presented below share a single source sample, sequenced in a study of human T cells and chemical hapten exposure (dated by TCRdb to about 2021). The sample's time point label is to be understood as: patch test 1, 2 weeks after DPC sensitization. In light of the paper, this sample's treatment or condition label describes: therapeutic diphenylcyclopropenone sensitization with weekly scalp DPC. The protocol used for the library was RACE. The run used a NextSeq 500. The public reads were reprocessed in TCRdb via fastp at Q25 and MiXCR, keeping in-frame beta chains. Duplicate CDR3 protein sequences are folded into a single record with the most common DNA and genes. The sample table contains 150,000 to 200,000 distinct CDR3 sequences; only one count was recorded for 13% to 15% of them. The ten most abundant clones make up 1.7% of the sample. The material sequenced was whole blood, taken in connection with sensitization to the hapten diphenylcyclopropenone (DPC). Receptor source: a woman aged 25-40 years with alopecia areata. Some clones in this sample may be carry-over from other donors' samples.

V is TRBV20-1 and J is TRBJ1-1; D unclear. CDR1 and CDR2 from the germline V gene are DFQATT and SNEGSKA (reference sequence). V was trimmed by 3 bases and J by 0 bases, leaving 8 bases between them. CDR3 size: 13 residues. This CDR3 is CSASASLNTEAFF. In DNA, the CDR3 is TGCAGTGCTAGCGCCAGCTTGAACACTGAAGCTTTCTTT.

The V call is TRBV4-2, the J call TRBJ2-7; 13 positions agree with TRBD2. V gave up 1 base and J gave up 3 bases; unmatched junction bases: 3. Germline loops: CDR1 LGHNA, CDR2 YNFKEQ. The CDR3 has 16 amino acids. The CDR3 protein is CASSQGGTSGDYEQYF. The CDR3 DNA follows: TGTGCCAGCAGCCAAGGAGGGACTAGCGGGGACTACGAGCAGTACTTC.

This clonotype has a handful of counts. The CDR3 spells CATSGAGNQPQHF. As DNA, the CDR3 is TGTGCCACCAGTGGGGCCGGCAATCAGCCCCAGCATTTT. The chain couples TRBV24-1 to TRBJ1-5; D gene uncertain. The CDR3 consists of 13 residues. Per the germline V gene, CDR1 is KGHDR and CDR2 is SFDVKD. V was cut by 5 bases and J by 2 bases, with 6 bases left in between.

This clonotype has only a few counts. V usage is TRBV10-3 and J usage is TRBJ2-7; the D gene is possibly TRBD2 (6 bases). This CDR3 contains 14 residues. Trimming stripped 4 bases from V and 6 bases from J, with 16 bases between. CDR1 is ENHRY and CDR2 is SYGVKD in the germline V gene. The CDR3 reads CAISVRDSPVEQYF. The DNA of the CDR3 is TGTGCCATCAGTGTACGGGACTCGCCGGTCGAGCAGTACTTC.

The V and J genes are TRBV29-1 and TRBJ2-1, with D unresolved. Germline CDR1 is SQVTM and CDR2 is ANQGSEA. The V end lost 3 bases, the J end lost 2 bases, and 11 bases lay between the germline ends. The CDR3 extends over 14 amino acids. CDR3 residues: CSVEGPKTYNEQFF. The CDR3 DNA is TGCAGCGTTGAGGGCCCGAAAACCTACAATGAGCAGTTCTTC.

There are many counts of this clonotype. The chain uses TRBV27 and TRBJ2-7; 7 bases fit TRBD1. The germline V gene encodes CDR1 MNHEY and CDR2 SMNVEV (reference sequence). The CDR3 extends over 14 amino acids. Trimming took 3 bases from V and 3 from J; bases not matched to a gene: 5. As DNA, the CDR3 is TGTGCCAGCAGTTTCAAAGGGGGCATCTACGAGCAGTACTTC. It encodes CASSFKGGIYEQYF.

This chain links TRBV6-1 with TRBJ1-4; 10 bases map to TRBD1. This CDR3 contains 14 residues. Germline V gene sequence: CDR1 MNHNS, CDR2 SASEGT. V trimming: 6 bases; J trimming: 8 bases; junction bases outside the gene matches: 6. CDR3 bases: TGTGCCAGCAGAGCCGGGACAGGGGTGGAAAAACTGTTTTTT. It yields the protein CASRAGTGVEKLFF.

The chain links TRBV29-1 to TRBJ2-4, with D uncertain. The length of the CDR3 is 12 residues. The V and J ends lost 3 bases and 6 bases respectively, with 9 bases between them. Germline CDR1 reads SQVTM; CDR2 reads ANQGSEA. The CDR3 loop is CSVEYGSNIQYF. DNA of the CDR3: TGCAGCGTTGAGTACGGGTCAAACATTCAGTACTTC.

The sample holds one count of this clonotype. The genes are TRBV28 and TRBJ2-1; weak D call: TRBD1 (5 bases). Trimming stripped 6 bases from V and 0 bases from J, with 18 bases between. Germline CDR1 MDHEN, CDR2 SYDVKM. The CDR3 is 17 amino acids. The chain's CDR3 is CASSSSQGLSSYNEQFF. The CDR3 region has the DNA TGTGCCAGCAGCTCATCCCAGGGTCTAAGCTCCTACAATGAGCAGTTCTTC.